This T cell receptor (beta chain) was documented in a study of blood T cell repertoires in COVID-19. Study-wide background: The United States, Italy and Spain provided the acute and convalescent COVID-19 samples. In each case, the material was cDNA or gDNA derived from T cells, B-cell-depleted T cells, or PBMCs.

Original processing methods: Amplification with reference gene primers provided the estimates of nucleated cell counts. Sequencing was performed with immunoSEQ multiplex PCR; in TCRdb, only in-frame clones are kept and a portion is missing. That table is the source of V, J and clone size, and D and trimming were worked out from the DNA. This repertoire shows tens of thousands of clones, around 88% found once; its top ten account for under 5.5%. The V and J ends lost 10 bases and 2 bases respectively, with 11 bases between them. The germline V gene has CDR1 LNHDA and CDR2 SQIVND (reference sequence). The CDR3 spans 13 residues.

Input material: peripheral blood. This receptor was obtained from a man aged 60-69 years with acute or convalescent COVID-19. V usage is TRBV19 and J usage is TRBJ1-4; D unresolved. CDR3 nucleotides: TGTGCCACTTCGGTCCCGACTAATGAAAAACTGTTTTTT. Amino acid sequence: CATSVPTNEKLFF.